The sequence of this T cell receptor (beta chain) was determined in a study of spatial heterogeneity in lung cancer. The CDR3 extends over 12 amino acids. After removal of 5 bases from V and 11 bases from J, the junction contained 8 bases not matched to a gene. The study's findings and limits: Blood showed ubiquitous tumor TCRs more often at resection than at routine follow-up.

Time point meaning: blood at routine non-recurrence follow-up after resection. Sequencing of whole RNA from tumor, nontumor lung or frozen PBMC involved no sorting. Each CDR3 protein is one row after TCRdb ran MiXCR on the 5' RACE reads. Here the sample spans 25,000 or so distinct CDR3 sequences, 5% to 6% being singletons. As to this clonotype: No antigen is known for it.

Sample: PBMCs, taken at follow-up. This sequence was found in a male donor with early-stage non-small cell lung cancer. The rearrangement uses TRBV12-3 or TRBV12-4 and TRBJ1-1; 7 nucleotides match TRBD1. In DNA, the CDR3 is TGTGCCAGCAGTCCAGGACAGGCAGGTGCTTTCTTT. This translates into CASSPGQAGAFF.